The 19 T cell receptor beta chains below were found in one sample sequenced in a study of CD8 T cells in ankylosing spondylitis. Via MiXCR, TCRdb re-called the 5' RACE reads, giving one row per CDR3 protein. The repertoire has about 240,000 distinct CDR3 sequences, more than 9% of them found once; the top ten carry 2.6%. The sample taken for sequencing was blood, either unsorted or a sorted T cell fraction (not recorded which). These receptors all come from a male donor with ankylosing spondylitis or in good health (not recorded which).

In its sample, this clonotype was seen many times. The genes are TRBV25-1 and TRBJ1-3, with 10 bases lining up with TRBD1. The V and J ends lost 4 bases and 7 bases, in that order; junction bases with no gene match: 4. CDR3 length: 14 amino acids. Germline CDR1 is MGHDK and CDR2 is SYGVNS. The CDR3 sequence: CASSAGGQGNTIYF. The CDR3 DNA follows: TGTGCCAGCAGTGCCGGGGGACAGGGGAACACCATATATTTT.

This clonotype was seen more than once but under ten times. The chain combines TRBV10-2 with TRBJ1-4, with TRBD1 identical over 9 bases. The CDR3 has 15 residues. V trimming: 6 bases; J trimming: 7 bases; junction bases outside the gene matches: 9. Per germline, CDR1 WSHSY and CDR2 SAAADI. The CDR3 region has the DNA TGCGCCAGCAGGGACACAGGGGGCGGGGTTGAAAAACTGTTTTTT. This gives the protein CASRDTGGGVEKLFF.

The rearrangement joins TRBV25-1 to TRBJ1-1, with a tentative D call TRBD1 (6 bases). V dropped 2 bases and J dropped 2 bases, with 9 bases sitting between them. The CDR3 has 14 amino acids. The germline gives CDR1 MGHDK, CDR2 SYGVNS. The chain's CDR3 is CASSELGGNTEAFF. In nucleotides, the CDR3 is TGTGCCAGCAGTGAACTAGGGGGAAACACTGAAGCTTTCTTT.

The chain has TRBV29-1 and TRBJ2-3; D is undetermined. The CDR3 loop spans 13 amino acids. V lost 3 bases and J lost 6, with 13 bases in between. Germline CDR1 is SQVTM and CDR2 is ANQGSEA. CDR3 loop: CSVEGPSNDTQYF. CDR3 nucleotides: TGCAGCGTTGAGGGCCCCAGCAACGATACGCAGTATTTT.

At least ten counts were recorded for this clonotype. This rearrangement joins TRBV12-3 or TRBV12-4 to TRBJ2-7; 7 bases are shared with TRBD1. The V gene end was trimmed by 6 bases and the J gene end by 5 bases; junction bases not matched to a gene: 4. The CDR3 sequence is 12 residues long. The CDR3 coding sequence is TGTGCCAGCAGCCTGGACAGGAACGAGCAGTACTTC. The encoded protein is CASSLDRNEQYF.

The J gene is TRBJ1-2, the V gene TRBV4-2, with D hard to call. V was cut by 2 bases and J by 6 bases, with 10 bases left in between. Germline lookup yields CDR1 LGHNA and CDR2 YNFKEQ. There are 13 residues in the CDR3. In nucleotides, the CDR3 is TGTGCCAGCAGCCAAAATTGGGGTCATGGCTACACCTTC. Amino acid sequence: CASSQNWGHGYTF.

This clonotype was detected ten times or more. V usage is TRBV7-9 and J usage is TRBJ1-1; the D gene is possibly TRBD1 (6 bases). CDR3 length: 15 residues. V lost 3 bases to trimming and J lost 2 bases, with 13 bases between them. Per germline, CDR1 SEHNR and CDR2 FQNEAQ (reference sequence). CDR3 bases: TGTGCCAGCAGCTTTTCCGGGACAAGAAACACTGAAGCTTTCTTT. Its translation is CASSFSGTRNTEAFF. Full variable domain (missing parts from reference TRBV7-9 and TRBJ1-1): DTGVSQNPRHKITKRGQNVTFRCDPISEHNRLYWYRQTLGQGPEFLTYFQNEAQLEKSRLLSDRFSAERPKGSFSTLEIQRTEQGDSAMYLCASSFSGTRNTEAFFGQGTRLTVV.

On this clonotype: A read error may be the cause here, since a much bigger clone is one base away. The chain couples TRBV6-5 to TRBJ1-1; 9 bases are shared with TRBD1. This CDR3 is built from 15 residues. The germline V gene has CDR1 MNHEY and CDR2 SVGAGI. V lost 2 bases and J lost 1; bases outside the gene matches: 2. In DNA form, the CDR3 reads TGTGCCAGCAGTTACAGGGGACAGGGGAACACTGAAGCTTTCTTT. Translating gives CASSYRGQGNTEAFF.

This clonotype occurred many times. The chain carries TRBV21-1 and TRBJ1-4; the table gives TRBD1 as D, unverified against the DNA. TRBV21-1 is given as a pseudogene. The CDR3 covers 16 residues. The CDR3 spells CASSKEGNGVGEKLFF. The CDR3, as DNA: TGTGCCAGCAGCAAAGAGGGGAACGGAGTAGGTGAAAAACTGTTTTTT.

This clonotype has ten or more counts. This chain links TRBV5-6 with TRBJ2-7, with TRBD1 matching 11 bases. Germline CDR1 reads SGHDT; CDR2 reads YYEEEE. After removal of 5 bases from V and 4 bases from J, the junction contained 5 bases not matched to a gene. CDR3 size: 14 residues. The CDR3 protein is CASRPGTGGYEQYF. The CDR3 DNA reads as TGTGCCAGCAGACCCGGGACAGGGGGATACGAGCAGTACTTC.

This clonotype was detected a few times. This chain uses TRBV7-2 with TRBJ2-1; perhaps D is TRBD1 or TRBD2 (5 bases each). Trimming left V 4 bases short and J 9 bases short, with 16 bases between. Germline V CDR1 and CDR2: SGHTA, FQGNSA. This CDR3 spans 14 amino acids. The CDR3 region is CASSSHTGGTEQFF. The CDR3 DNA reads TGTGCCAGCAGCTCCCATACTGGGGGTACTGAGCAGTTCTTC.

This clonotype was seen repeatedly, ten times or more. V usage is TRBV12-3 or TRBV12-4 and J usage is TRBJ1-2; possibly TRBD1 for D (5 bases). The CDR3 is 14 residues long. The V and J ends lost 1 base and 8 bases respectively, with 14 bases between them. The CDR3, as DNA: TGTGCCAGCAGTTTAGGGGCAGGGCCTCGGGGCTACACCTTC. The encoded protein is CASSLGAGPRGYTF.

Ten or more counts support this clonotype. CDR3 in amino acids: CSAWTSEAKNIQYF. CDR3 sequence (DNA): TGCAGTGCTTGGACTAGCGAAGCCAAAAACATTCAGTACTTC. The chain combines TRBV20-1 with TRBJ2-4; TRBD2 agrees at 9 bases. This CDR3 region has 14 residues. In germline, CDR1 is DFQATT, CDR2 SNEGSKA (reference sequence). Trimming at V came to 5 bases and at J to 0 bases, leaving 2 bases not matched to a gene.

This clonotype was observed many times. J is TRBJ2-7 and V is TRBV2; 8 positions agree with TRBD1. Germline CDR1 reads SNHLY; CDR2 reads FYNNEI. The CDR3 extends over 16 amino acids. V was clipped by 2 bases and J by 0 bases; unmatched bases: 6. This CDR3 reads CASSESEDRVSYEQYF. Written as DNA, the CDR3 is TGTGCCAGCAGTGAATCGGAGGACAGGGTCTCCTACGAGCAGTACTTC.

This clonotype was counted at least ten times. The rearrangement joins TRBV7-2 to TRBJ1-2; the D is unclear. The V gene lost 3 bases and the J gene lost 2 bases, with 10 bases spanning the gap. The CDR3 runs to 14 residues. Per the germline V gene, CDR1 is SGHTA and CDR2 is FQGNSA. The CDR3 region is CASSLGSLNYGYTF. The CDR3 DNA is TGTGCCAGCAGCTTGGGTAGTTTAAACTATGGCTACACCTTC.

This clonotype was seen many times. The genes are TRBV29-1 and TRBJ1-6, with a weak D call TRBD1 (6 bases). CDR3 length: 13 residues. From germline, CDR1 is SQVTM and CDR2 ANQGSEA. Trimming removed 2 bases from V and 8 bases from J, with 10 bases in between. The CDR3 bases are TGCAGCGTTGAAACGGGGGGCGATTCACCCCTCCACTTT. As protein: CSVETGGDSPLHF.

The sample holds many counts of this clonotype. The rearrangement links TRBV29-1 to TRBJ1-2, with a tentative D call TRBD1 (5 bases). V shed 6 bases and J shed 1 base, with 12 bases lying between them. Germline CDR1 SQVTM, CDR2 ANQGSEA. This CDR3 comprises 13 residues. CDR3: CSVLPTDNYGYTF. The CDR3 DNA reads TGCAGCGTACTACCGACAGATAACTATGGCTACACCTTC.

This clonotype was counted at least ten times. The V and J genes are TRBV6-1 and TRBJ1-3; the D is unclear. The CDR3 loop spans 17 amino acids. The ends were cut back, 0 bases at V and 4 bases at J, with 16 bases in the middle. Germline assignment: CDR1 MNHNS and CDR2 SASEGT. The CDR3, as DNA: TGTGCCAGCAGTGAAGCCCGGCCGGGTTTAGGGGGAAACACCATATATTTT. Its translation is CASSEARPGLGGNTIYF.

The chain couples TRBV7-2 to TRBJ1-1; D may be TRBD1 (5 bases). V was trimmed by 7 bases and J by 2 bases, leaving 14 bases between them. This CDR3 comprises 14 residues. CDR1 and CDR2 from the germline V gene are SGHTA and FQGNSA. The CDR3 region is CASIGGGLNTEAFF. The CDR3 nucleotides are TGTGCCAGCATCGGGGGGGGACTTAACACTGAAGCTTTCTTT.